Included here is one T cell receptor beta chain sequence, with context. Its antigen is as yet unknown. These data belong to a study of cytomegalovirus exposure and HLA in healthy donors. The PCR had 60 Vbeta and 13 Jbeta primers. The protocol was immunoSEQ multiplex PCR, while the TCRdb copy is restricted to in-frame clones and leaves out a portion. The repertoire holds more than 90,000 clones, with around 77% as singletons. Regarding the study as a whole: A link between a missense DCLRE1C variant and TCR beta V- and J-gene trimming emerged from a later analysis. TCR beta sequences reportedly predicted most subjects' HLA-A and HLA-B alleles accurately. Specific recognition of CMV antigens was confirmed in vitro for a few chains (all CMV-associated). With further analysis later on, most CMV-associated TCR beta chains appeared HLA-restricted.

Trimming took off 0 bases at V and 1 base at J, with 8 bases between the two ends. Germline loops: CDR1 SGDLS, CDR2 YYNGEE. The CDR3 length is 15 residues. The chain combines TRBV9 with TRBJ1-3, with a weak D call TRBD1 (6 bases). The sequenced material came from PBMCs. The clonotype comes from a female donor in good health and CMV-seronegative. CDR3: CASSVADRSGNTIYF. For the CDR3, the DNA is TGTGCCAGCAGCGTAGCAGACAGGTCTGGAAACACCATATATTTT. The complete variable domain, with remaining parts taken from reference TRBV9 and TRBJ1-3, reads DSGVTQTPKHLITATGQRVTLRCSPRSGDLSVYWYQQSLDQGLQFLIQYYNGEERAKGNILERFSAQQFPDLHSELNLSSLELGDSALYFCASSVADRSGNTIYFGEGSWLTVV.